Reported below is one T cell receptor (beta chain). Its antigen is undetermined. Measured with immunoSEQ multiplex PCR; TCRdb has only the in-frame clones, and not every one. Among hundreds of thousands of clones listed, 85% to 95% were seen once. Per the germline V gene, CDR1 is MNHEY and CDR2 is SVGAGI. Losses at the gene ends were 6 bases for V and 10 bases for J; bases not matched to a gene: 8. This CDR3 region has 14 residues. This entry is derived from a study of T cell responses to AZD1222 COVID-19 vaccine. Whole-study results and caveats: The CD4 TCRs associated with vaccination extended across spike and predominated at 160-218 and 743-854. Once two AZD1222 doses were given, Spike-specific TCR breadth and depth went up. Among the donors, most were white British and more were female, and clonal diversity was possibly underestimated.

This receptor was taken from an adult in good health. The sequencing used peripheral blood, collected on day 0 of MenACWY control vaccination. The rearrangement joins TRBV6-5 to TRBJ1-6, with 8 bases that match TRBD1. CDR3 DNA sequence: TGTGCCAGCAGCCACCAGAGACAGGGGTCACCCCTCCACTTT. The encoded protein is CASSHQRQGSPLHF.